This T cell receptor (beta chain) was sequenced in a study of cytomegalovirus exposure and HLA in healthy donors. Study-wide results and limits: Apparent HLA restriction characterized most CMV-associated TCR beta chains in a later analysis. A later examination showed that TCR association rates differed by HLA locus, with DRB1 most and HLA-C fewest. An analysis that was carried out later associated 15,000 to 20,000 TCR beta sequences with HLA alleles at 0.05 false discovery rate.

The CDR3 totals 14 residues. Germline assignment: CDR1 SEHNR and CDR2 FQNEAQ (reference sequence). The trim removed 7 bases at V and 7 bases at J, leaving 7 bases unmatched. As for this clone: Its antigen is undetermined.

60 Vbeta and 13 Jbeta primers were used in PCR. This table comes from immunoSEQ multiplex PCR, and its TCRdb copy is limited to in-frame clones, with some not included. The sample shows 100,000 to 150,000 clones, around 67% of them seen only once. This sequence joins TRBV7-9 and TRBJ1-6; 7 positions agree with TRBD1. This clonotype originated in a man in his 60s in good health and CMV-seropositive. The specimen sequenced was PBMCs. In DNA, the CDR3 is TGTGCCAGCAAAGAGACAGGGAACAATTCACCCCTCCACTTT. It codes for CASKETGNNSPLHF. The full variable domain, in which reference TRBV7-9 and TRBJ1-6 provide the parts outside the CDR3, is DTGVSQNPRHKITKRGQNVTFRCDPISEHNRLYWYRQTLGQGPEFLTYFQNEAQLEKSRLLSDRFSAERPKGSFSTLEIQRTEQGDSAMYLCASKETGNNSPLHFGNGTRLTVT.